A single sample gave rise to the 31 T cell receptor beta chains below, sequenced in a study of blood T cell repertoires in COVID-19. Sequencing used immunoSEQ multiplex PCR; TCRdb keeps in-frame clones, though not all of them. Of around 200,000 clones detected, approximately 82% appear once; the ten largest clones hold roughly 2.9%. Sequenced sample: peripheral blood. These receptors all come from a man between 45 and 60 years old with active or convalescent COVID-19.

The chain is built from TRBV7-2 and TRBJ2-7, with 7 bases fitting TRBD1. This CDR3 has 16 residues. Germline loops: CDR1 SGHTA, CDR2 FQGNSA. Trimming removed 4 bases from V and 3 bases from J; junction bases left unmatched: 12. In DNA, the CDR3 is TGTGCCAGCAGCTCGCCGGGACAGCTAATACTCTACGAGCAGTACTTC. As protein: CASSSPGQLILYEQYF.

V and J are TRBV27 and TRBJ2-2, with D tentatively TRBD1 (6 bases). The CDR3 runs 16 residues. Germline CDR1 reads MNHEY; CDR2 reads SMNVEV (reference sequence). Trimming removed 2 bases from V and 5 bases from J, with 15 bases in between. The CDR3 DNA follows: TGTGCCAGCAGTTTAAATTACAGGGAGAGGACCGGGGAGCTGTTTTTT. Translating gives CASSLNYRERTGELFF.

The chain joins TRBV19 to TRBJ1-2, with 8 bases lining up with TRBD1. The V and J ends lost 7 bases and 4 bases, in that order; junction bases with no gene match: 8. There are 14 residues in the CDR3. CDR1 and CDR2 (germline): LNHDA, SQIVND (reference sequence). CDR3 coding DNA: TGTGCCAGTAACGTAGGACAGGGCATCTATGGCTACACCTTC. It encodes CASNVGQGIYGYTF. Looking up the rest from reference TRBV19 and TRBJ1-2 gives the full variable domain: DGGITQSPKYLFRKEGQNVTLSCEQNLNHDAMYWYRQDPGQGLRLIYYSQIVNDFQKGDIAEGYSVSREKKESFPLTVTSAQKNPTAFYLCASNVGQGIYGYTFGSGTRLTVV.

This sequence joins TRBV30 and TRBJ1-6, with TRBD1 matching 7 bases. The CDR3 runs to 12 residues. Per germline, CDR1 GTSNPN and CDR2 SVGIG (reference sequence). Trimming cost V 4 bases and J 9 bases; bases outside gene matches: 3. CDR3 sequence reads: CAWKGALSPLHF. In DNA, the CDR3 is TGTGCCTGGAAGGGGGCACTTTCACCCCTCCACTTT.

The chain has TRBV10-3 and TRBJ1-2; 7 bases map to TRBD1. Germline loops: CDR1 ENHRY, CDR2 SYGVKD. The CDR3 extends over 15 amino acids. The V and J ends lost 0 bases and 8 bases, in that order; junction bases with no gene match: 9. The CDR3 nucleotides are TGTGCCATCAGTGAGTCTTACAGGGGTGTTTCCGGCTACACCTTC. Residues: CAISESYRGVSGYTF.

The chain is built from TRBV28 and TRBJ2-7; D unresolved. CDR1 MDHEN and CDR2 SYDVKM come from the germline V gene. The CDR3 runs 16 residues. Trimming cost V 6 bases and J 1 base, with 19 bases left between them. This chain's CDR3 is CASRTLGWRASYEQYF. In DNA, the CDR3 is TGTGCCAGCAGAACCCTCGGGTGGCGCGCGTCCTACGAGCAGTACTTC.

The chain recombines TRBV2 with TRBJ1-4, with 7 bases that match TRBD1. Germline trimming cut 6 bases from V and 0 bases from J; bases unmatched to any gene: 7. Per germline, CDR1 SNHLY and CDR2 FYNNEI. The CDR3 length is 16 residues. The CDR3 DNA follows: TGTGCCAGCAGGACCGGGACAGCAGCAACTAATGAAAAACTGTTTTTT. It is translated as CASRTGTAATNEKLFF.

This chain links TRBV30 with TRBJ2-5, with D maybe TRBD2 (5 bases). V shed 2 bases and J shed 5 bases, with 18 bases lying between them. CDR3 length equals 15 residues. The germline CDR1 and CDR2 sequences are GTSNPN and SVGIG (reference sequence). The CDR3 region is CAWSLGLASPETQYF. Here the CDR3 DNA reads TGTGCCTGGAGTCTGGGCCTAGCCTCGCCGGAGACCCAGTACTTC.

The V and J genes are TRBV2 and TRBJ2-7, with TRBD2 matching 7 bases. This CDR3 spans 13 amino acids. The ends lost 6 bases at V and 0 bases at J; junction bases unmatched: 2. Germline CDR1 reads SNHLY; CDR2 reads FYNNEI. The DNA for the CDR3 is TGTGCCAGCAGCCGGGACTACTCCTACGAGCAGTACTTC. This translates into CASSRDYSYEQYF.

The rearrangement uses TRBV7-9 and TRBJ1-2, with unresolved D. V was clipped by 2 bases and J by 6 bases, with 7 bases between them. Germline lookup yields CDR1 SEHNR and CDR2 FQNEAQ (reference sequence). This CDR3 region has 12 residues. This chain's CDR3 is CASSLYQDGYTF. The CDR3 region has the DNA TGTGCCAGCAGCTTATACCAGGATGGCTACACCTTC.

The genes are TRBV2 and TRBJ1-2, with D possibly matching TRBD1 (6 bases). V gave up 5 bases and J gave up 5 bases, with 15 bases separating them. Germline V gene sequence: CDR1 SNHLY, CDR2 FYNNEI. CDR3 length equals 14 residues. CDR3 nucleotide sequence: TGTGCCAGCAGTAAAGAATATCAGGGGTATGGCTACACCTTC. Translation: CASSKEYQGYGYTF.

The chain recombines TRBV15 with TRBJ2-5, with D maybe TRBD1 (5 bases). CDR1 and CDR2 (germline): LNHNV, YYDKDF (reference sequence). The CDR3 consists of 15 residues. Trimming removed 0 bases from V and 2 bases from J, with 10 bases in between. CDR3 nucleotide sequence: TGTGCCACCAGCAGAGAGGCAGGGCTGCAAGAGACCCAGTACTTC. Translating it yields CATSREAGLQETQYF.

The chain carries TRBV24-1 and TRBJ2-3, with D possibly matching TRBD1 (6 bases). The germline CDR1 and CDR2 sequences are KGHDR and SFDVKD. The length of the CDR3 is 15 residues. The ends were cut back, 5 bases at V and 4 bases at J, with 15 bases in the middle. CDR3 nucleotides: TGTGCCACCAGTGGGGTCCCAGGGGTGGCAGATACGCAGTATTTT. Protein sequence: CATSGVPGVADTQYF.

The CDR3 coding sequence is TGTGCCAGCAGTTTATTTGCTAGCGCGGGTGAGCAGTACTTC. Its translation: CASSLFASAGEQYF. V usage is TRBV28 and J usage is TRBJ2-7; a possible D gene is TRBD2 (6 bases). The germline V gene has CDR1 MDHEN and CDR2 SYDVKM. This CDR3 contains 14 residues. Trimming left V 1 base short and J 7 bases short, with 14 bases between. Looking up the rest from reference TRBV28 and TRBJ2-7 gives the full variable domain: DVKVTQSSRYLVKRTGEKVFLECVQDMDHENMFWYRQDPGLGLRLIYFSYDVKMKEKGDIPEGYSVSREKKERFSLILESASTNQTSMYLCASSLFASAGEQYFGPGTRLTVT.

The chain is built from TRBV5-1 and TRBJ1-1; 7 bases map to TRBD1. V lost 4 bases to trimming and J lost 0 bases; unmatched junction nucleotides: 12. The CDR3 is 17 amino acids. In germline, CDR1 is SGHRS, CDR2 YFSETQ. The CDR3, as DNA: TGCGCCAGCAGCCTAGGACAGGACCTTCTAATGAACACTGAAGCTTTCTTT. Residues: CASSLGQDLLMNTEAFF.

This rearrangement joins TRBV3-1 (or the pseudogene TRBV3-2) to TRBJ1-5; D might be TRBD1 (6 bases). V lost 9 bases and J 3 bases, leaving 18 bases between the germline ends. This CDR3 contains 15 residues. The V gene's germline CDR1 is LGHDT and CDR2 YNNKEL (reference sequence). The CDR3 is CARKRWTANNQPQHF. The CDR3 DNA sequence: TGTGCCAGAAAACGCTGGACAGCTAACAATCAGCCCCAGCATTTT.

The gene calls are TRBV19 and TRBJ2-3; D remains ambiguous. CDR1 LNHDA and CDR2 SQIVND come from the germline V gene (reference sequence). V lost 6 bases and J lost 6, with 16 bases in between. The CDR3 contains 14 residues. Here the CDR3 reads CASSRSNPSDTQYF. The CDR3 DNA follows: TGTGCCAGTAGCCGGAGTAACCCCTCGGATACGCAGTATTTT.

The chain joins TRBV10-1 to TRBJ2-5; TRBD2 aligns across 7 bases. After removal of 0 bases from V and 5 bases from J, the junction contained 3 bases not matched to a gene. The CDR3 spans 14 residues. Germline assignment: CDR1 WNHNN and CDR2 SYGVQD (reference sequence). The chain's CDR3 is CASSESTSWETQYF. The CDR3 DNA sequence: TGCGCCAGCAGTGAGTCGACTAGCTGGGAGACCCAGTACTTC.

The chain couples TRBV5-5 to TRBJ1-6; no firm D call. V was cut by 5 bases and J by 5 bases, with 14 bases left in between. Germline V lookup: CDR1 SGHKS, CDR2 YYEKEE (reference sequence). The CDR3 loop spans 15 amino acids. CDR3: CASRLDNFNNSPLHF. The CDR3 DNA reads as TGTGCCAGCAGACTTGACAACTTTAATAATTCACCCCTCCACTTT. Drawing the rest from reference TRBV5-5 and TRBJ1-6, the complete variable domain is DAGVTQSPTHLIKTRGQQVTLRCSPISGHKSVSWYQQVLGQGPQFIFQYYEKEERGRGNFPDRFSARQFPNYSSELNVNALLLGDSALYLCASRLDNFNNSPLHFGNGTRLTVT.

The chain couples TRBV5-5 to TRBJ1-4; 7 bases fit TRBD1. From germline, CDR1 is SGHKS and CDR2 YYEKEE (reference sequence). The V and J ends lost 4 bases and 8 bases, in that order; junction bases with no gene match: 8. This CDR3 comprises 14 residues. CDR3 sequence: CASSPTGWEEKLFF. CDR3 sequence (DNA): TGTGCCAGCAGCCCGACAGGGTGGGAGGAAAAACTGTTTTTT.

V gene TRBV6-6 combines with J gene TRBJ1-2, with TRBD1 matching over 7 bases. The junction had 8 bases not matched to a gene; V was cut back by 6 bases and J by 4 bases. CDR1 MNHNY and CDR2 SVGAGI come from the germline V gene (reference sequence). This CDR3 region has 14 residues. CDR3 loop: CASRTPGQIYGYTF. In DNA form, the CDR3 reads TGTGCCAGCAGAACCCCGGGACAGATCTATGGCTACACCTTC.

This chain connects TRBV7-9 to TRBJ2-3; TRBD2 agrees at 13 bases. The V and J ends lost 2 bases and 1 base, in that order; junction bases with no gene match: 3. The CDR3 length is 17 residues. Germline CDR1 reads SEHNR; CDR2 reads FQNEAQ (reference sequence). In DNA form, the CDR3 reads TGTGCCAGCAGCTTATCCGGACTAGCGGGGGGCACAGATACGCAGTATTTT. Amino acid sequence: CASSLSGLAGGTDTQYF.

The rearrangement uses TRBV5-4 and TRBJ2-5; TRBD1 agrees at 8 bases. The germline V gene encodes CDR1 SGHNT and CDR2 YYREEE (reference sequence). The CDR3 loop spans 15 amino acids. Unmatched junction bases numbered 10, after V lost 4 bases and J lost 5 bases. CDR3 protein: CASSPDRGREETQYF. The CDR3 DNA follows: TGTGCCAGCAGCCCAGACAGGGGCCGGGAGGAGACCCAGTACTTC. Using reference TRBV5-4 and TRBJ2-5 for the parts outside the CDR3, the full variable domain is ETGVTQSPTHLIKTRGQQVTLRCSSQSGHNTVSWYQQALGQGPQFIFQYYREEENGRGNFPPRFSGLQFPNYSSELNVNALELDDSALYLCASSPDRGREETQYFGPGTRLLVL.

The chain employs TRBV18 and TRBJ1-1; TRBD1 matches 8 bases. CDR3 size: 13 residues. CDR1 and CDR2 (germline): KGHSH, LQKENI. Germline trimming cut 5 bases from V and 4 bases from J; bases unmatched to any gene: 3. CDR3 sequence reads: CASSEDRVTEAFF. The CDR3 DNA follows: TGTGCCAGCTCAGAGGACAGGGTCACTGAAGCTTTCTTT.

The chain couples TRBV5-1 to TRBJ1-1; D not resolved. The CDR3 extends over 13 amino acids. Germline V gene data show CDR1 as SGHRS and CDR2 as YFSETQ. The ends were cut back, 4 bases at V and 1 base at J, with 8 bases in the middle. As DNA, the CDR3 is TGCGCCAGCAGCAAAAGCACGAACACTGAAGCTTTCTTT. It codes for CASSKSTNTEAFF.

This clone was seen more than once but under ten times. This chain links TRBV5-5 with TRBJ1-2, with 8 bases matching TRBD1. With 0 bases clipped from V and 2 bases from J, the junction kept 6 bases outside the gene matches. The CDR3 has 16 residues. Per germline, CDR1 SGHKS and CDR2 YYEKEE (reference sequence). As DNA, the CDR3 is TGTGCCAGCAGCTTGGTCTGGGACAGGACAAACTATGGCTACACCTTC. It translates to CASSLVWDRTNYGYTF.

The chain links TRBV18 to TRBJ2-2; TRBD1 matches 7 bases. CDR3 length: 16 residues. The ends lost 3 bases at V and 6 bases at J; junction bases unmatched: 10. Per the germline V gene, CDR1 is KGHSH and CDR2 is LQKENI. The CDR3 reads CASSPFDRDMSGELFF. CDR3 nucleotide sequence: TGTGCCAGCTCACCGTTCGACAGGGATATGTCCGGGGAGCTGTTTTTT.

V usage is TRBV7-9 and J usage is TRBJ1-1; D not certain. Germline V gene lookup returns CDR1 SEHNR and CDR2 FQNEAQ (reference sequence). The CDR3 runs 13 residues. Trimming cost V 4 bases and J 4 bases, with 10 bases left between them. In DNA form, the CDR3 reads TGTGCCAGCAGCTCGACAAGTGGCACTGAAGCTTTCTTT. This gives the protein CASSSTSGTEAFF.

The chain couples TRBV2 to TRBJ1-2; D might be TRBD1 (6 bases). The V and J ends lost 6 bases and 0 bases respectively, with 14 bases between them. The germline gives CDR1 SNHLY, CDR2 FYNNEI. The CDR3 contains 15 residues. CDR3 protein: CASREQGTANYGYTF. The CDR3 DNA is TGTGCCAGCAGGGAACAGGGAACGGCTAACTATGGCTACACCTTC.

V gene TRBV18 combines with J gene TRBJ2-5; 7 positions match TRBD2. Germline V CDR1 and CDR2: KGHSH, LQKENI. The CDR3 is 15 amino acids. The J segment lost 4 bases and the V segment lost 5 bases, leaving 10 bases of the junction unmatched. The CDR3 loop is CASSSGTTLGETQYF. As DNA, the CDR3 is TGTGCCAGCTCATCCGGGACTACCCTAGGAGAGACCCAGTACTTC.

J is TRBJ2-4 and V is TRBV10-1, with a tentative D call TRBD2 (6 bases). Germline lookup yields CDR1 WNHNN and CDR2 SYGVQD (reference sequence). The CDR3 totals 14 residues. The V gene lost 5 bases and the J gene lost 9 bases, with 17 bases spanning the gap. The CDR3 spells CASSPGARRAIQYF. CDR3 DNA sequence: TGCGCCAGCAGTCCTGGGGCTAGGAGGGCCATTCAGTACTTC.